This paragraph covers one TCR beta chain sequence. What this receptor recognizes is not known. No base quality information exists; no much larger clone differs at one position. This entry is derived from a study of CD8+CD57+ T cells in acquired aplastic anemia listed by TCRdb under 2018. Regarding the research as a whole: Extracted DNA from sorted CD4+ and CD8+ cells averaged approximately 3 ug, ranging from about 0.17 to 27.4 ug. CD8+CD57+ expansion was defined as frequency above the mean frequency observed in healthy subjects. The study at large found these results: Around 31 CD8+ CDR3 sequences were shared between patients and controls but appeared highly expressed in patients and within their immunodominant clones. CD8+ Simpson's diversity did not differ significantly between patients and healthy controls (P=0.060).

The patients picked for sequencing were ones in whom flow cytometry had shown an expansion of CD8+CD57+ cells. All patients had severe acquired aplastic anemia diagnosed by International Study of Aplastic Anemia and Agranulocytosis and Camitta criteria. No therapy had been received by the patients at the time of blood sampling. The study deep-sequenced TCR repertoires of sorted CD4+ and CD8+ blood T cells from severe aplastic anemia patients and healthy subjects. In the USA, patient enrollment took place under clinicaltrials.gov protocols 00001620, 01623167, 00001397, 00071045, 00081523 and 00961064. Ficoll-Paque density gradient centrifugation was used to isolate peripheral blood mononuclear cells. Before DNA extraction, CD4+ and CD8+ T cells were sorted by FACS or by magnetic beads. There are 17 amino acids in the CDR3, from cysteine to phenylalanine inclusive. This entry keeps only the CDR3 DNA: 51 bases, framed from base 1. According to the germline V gene, CDR1 reads MGHRA and CDR2 reads YSYEKL. The germline V and J ends show losses of 2 bases and 3 bases respectively, and no gene match explains 7 bases of the junction.

Profiling of TCR beta VDJ combinations and CDR3 sequences used genomic DNA as the template. An Illumina HiSeq 2000 was used for TCR repertoire sequencing. For the original study's pipeline: TRBV/TRBJ rearrangement plots, CDR3 size and DJ length profiles, and Simpson's diversity index were used to assess repertoires. The immunodominant clone was defined as the most abundant DNA sequence in deep sequencing data. CDR3 amino acid sequences were screened for sharing across subjects and compared with published repertoires and the VDJdb database. TCRdb passed the public sequencing reads through fastp at Q25 and MiXCR, retaining productive beta sequences. Each CDR3 protein appears once, grouped with its most common genes and DNA. The V and J calls, along with clone size, are taken from TCRdb and not from the paper's own processing. The table for this sample lists some 200,000 distinct CDR3 sequences; roughly 50% of them were counted only once. The top ten clonotypes cover nearly 20% of the sample.

The clonotype comes from a human donor with aplastic anemia. The V and J segments used are TRBV4-1 and TRBJ2-3; TRBD1 matches 11 bases in the middle. The source material was sorted CD4+, CD8+, or CD8+CD57+ T cells (not recorded which) from PBMCs. Read as DNA, the sequence is TGCGCCAGCAGCCAACCGGGACAGGGGGGGGGGACAGATACGCAGTATTTT. It encodes CASSQPGQGGGTDTQYF.